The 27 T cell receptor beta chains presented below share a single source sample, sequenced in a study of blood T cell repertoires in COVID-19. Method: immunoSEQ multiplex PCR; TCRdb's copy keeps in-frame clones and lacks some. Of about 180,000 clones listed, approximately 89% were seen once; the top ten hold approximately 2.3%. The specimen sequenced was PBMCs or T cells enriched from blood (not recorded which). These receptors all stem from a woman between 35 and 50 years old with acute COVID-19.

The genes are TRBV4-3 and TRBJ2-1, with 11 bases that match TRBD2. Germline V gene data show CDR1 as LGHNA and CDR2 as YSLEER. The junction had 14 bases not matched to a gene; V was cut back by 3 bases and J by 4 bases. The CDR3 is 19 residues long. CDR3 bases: TGCGCCAGCAGCCACATGGGGGGTAGCGGGAGGGCCGAATACAATGAGCAGTTCTTC. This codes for CASSHMGGSGRAEYNEQFF.

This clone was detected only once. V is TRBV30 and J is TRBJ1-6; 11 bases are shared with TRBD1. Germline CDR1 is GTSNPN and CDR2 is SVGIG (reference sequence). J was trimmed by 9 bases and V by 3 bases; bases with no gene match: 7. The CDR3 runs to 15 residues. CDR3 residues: CAWRGTGTGGSPLHF. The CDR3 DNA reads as TGTGCCTGGAGGGGAACCGGGACAGGGGGTTCACCCCTCCACTTT.

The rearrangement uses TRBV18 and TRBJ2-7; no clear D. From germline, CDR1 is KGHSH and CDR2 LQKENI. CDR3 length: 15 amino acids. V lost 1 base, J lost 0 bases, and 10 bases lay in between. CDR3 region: CASSPQLTGSYEQYF. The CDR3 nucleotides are TGTGCCAGCTCACCACAACTGACGGGCTCCTACGAGCAGTACTTC.

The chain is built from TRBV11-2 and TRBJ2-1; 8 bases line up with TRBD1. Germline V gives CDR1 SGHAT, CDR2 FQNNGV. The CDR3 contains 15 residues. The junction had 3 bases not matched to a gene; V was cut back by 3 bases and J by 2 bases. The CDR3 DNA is TGTGCCAGCAGCTTCGACAGGGGAACCTACAATGAGCAGTTCTTC. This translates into CASSFDRGTYNEQFF.

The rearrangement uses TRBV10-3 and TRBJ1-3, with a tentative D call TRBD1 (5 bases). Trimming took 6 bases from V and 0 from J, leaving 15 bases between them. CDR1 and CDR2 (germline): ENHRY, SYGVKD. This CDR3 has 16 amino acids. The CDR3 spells CAISRGPQGSGNTIYF. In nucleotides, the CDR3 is TGTGCCATCAGCCGTGGACCTCAGGGCTCTGGAAACACCATATATTTT.

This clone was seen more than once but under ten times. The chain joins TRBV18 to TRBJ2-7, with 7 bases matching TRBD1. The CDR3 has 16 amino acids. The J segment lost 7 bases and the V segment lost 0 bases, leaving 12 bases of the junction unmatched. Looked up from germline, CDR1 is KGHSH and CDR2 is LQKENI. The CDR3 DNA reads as TGTGCCAGCTCACCACCCGTTAGCAGGGGGTCCACGGAGCAGTACTTC. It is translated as CASSPPVSRGSTEQYF.

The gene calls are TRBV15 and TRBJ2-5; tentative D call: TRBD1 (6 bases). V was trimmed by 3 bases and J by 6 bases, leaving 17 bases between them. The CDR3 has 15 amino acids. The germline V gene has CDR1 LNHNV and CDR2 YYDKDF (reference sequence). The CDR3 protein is CATSSDTTGRKTQYF. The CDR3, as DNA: TGTGCCACCAGCAGTGACACTACAGGGAGAAAGACCCAGTACTTC.

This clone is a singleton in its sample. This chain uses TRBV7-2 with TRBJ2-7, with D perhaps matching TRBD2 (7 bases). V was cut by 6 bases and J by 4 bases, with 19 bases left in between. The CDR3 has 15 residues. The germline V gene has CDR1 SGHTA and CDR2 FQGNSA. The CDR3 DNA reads TGTGCCAGCAGTCGGGGGGCGGGAGTTCGGTACGAGCAGTACTTC. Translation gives CASSRGAGVRYEQYF.

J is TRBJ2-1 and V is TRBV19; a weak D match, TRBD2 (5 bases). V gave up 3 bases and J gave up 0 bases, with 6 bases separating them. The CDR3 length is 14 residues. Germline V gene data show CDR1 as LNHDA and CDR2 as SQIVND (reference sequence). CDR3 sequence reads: CASSIAGSYNEQFF. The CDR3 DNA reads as TGTGCCAGTAGTATCGCGGGCTCCTACAATGAGCAGTTCTTC.

The CDR3 sequence: CASSYSWATAMNTEAFF. For the CDR3, the DNA is TGTGCCAGCAGTTACTCGTGGGCGACGGCGATGAACACTGAAGCTTTCTTT. This chain joins TRBV6-8 and TRBJ1-1; D gene ambiguous. The V gene's germline CDR1 is MNHGY and CDR2 SAAAGT. The CDR3 is 17 residues long. The germline V and J ends were trimmed by 0 bases and 0 bases, with 14 bases remaining between them.

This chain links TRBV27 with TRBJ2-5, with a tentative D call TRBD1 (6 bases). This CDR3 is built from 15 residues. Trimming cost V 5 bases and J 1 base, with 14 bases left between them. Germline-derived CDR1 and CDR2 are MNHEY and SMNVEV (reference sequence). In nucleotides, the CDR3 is TGTGCCAGCAGTCTTGCCGGGACAACCCAAGAGACCCAGTACTTC. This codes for CASSLAGTTQETQYF.

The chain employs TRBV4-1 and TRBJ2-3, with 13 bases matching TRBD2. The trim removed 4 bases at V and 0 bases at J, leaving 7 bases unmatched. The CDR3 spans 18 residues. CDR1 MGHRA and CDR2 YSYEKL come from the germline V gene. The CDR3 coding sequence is TGCGCCAGCAGCCTCGCCGGGACTAGCGGGACTAGCACAGATACGCAGTATTTT. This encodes CASSLAGTSGTSTDTQYF.

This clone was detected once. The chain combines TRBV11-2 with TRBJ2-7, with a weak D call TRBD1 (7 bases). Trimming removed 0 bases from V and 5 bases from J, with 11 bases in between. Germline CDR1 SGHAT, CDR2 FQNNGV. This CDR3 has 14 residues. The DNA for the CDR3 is TGTGCCAGCAGCTTAGACAGGGGGGTTAACGAGCAGTACTTC. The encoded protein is CASSLDRGVNEQYF.

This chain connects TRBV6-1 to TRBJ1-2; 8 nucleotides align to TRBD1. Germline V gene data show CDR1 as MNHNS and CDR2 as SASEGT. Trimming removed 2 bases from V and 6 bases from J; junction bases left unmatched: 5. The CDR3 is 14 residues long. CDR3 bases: TGTGCCAGCAGTGAAAGACAGGGGAGGGATGGCTACACCTTC. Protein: CASSERQGRDGYTF.

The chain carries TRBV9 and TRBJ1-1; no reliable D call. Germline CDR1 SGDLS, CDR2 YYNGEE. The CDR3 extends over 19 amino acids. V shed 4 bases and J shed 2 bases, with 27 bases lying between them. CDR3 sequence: CASSTSSGVSSRGNTEAFF. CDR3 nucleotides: TGTGCCAGCAGCACCAGTAGCGGGGTGAGTTCCCGGGGAAACACTGAAGCTTTCTTT.

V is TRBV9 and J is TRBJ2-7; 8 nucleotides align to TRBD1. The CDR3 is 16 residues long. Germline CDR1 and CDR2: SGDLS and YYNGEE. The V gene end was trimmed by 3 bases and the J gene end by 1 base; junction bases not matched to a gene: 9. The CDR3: CASSASTGVGSYEQYF. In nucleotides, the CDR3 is TGTGCCAGCAGCGCCTCGACAGGGGTAGGATCCTACGAGCAGTACTTC.

CDR3 bases: TGTGCCAGCAGTCTTCTCGGACAGGGGGCGAATGGCTACACCTTC. It specifies CASSLLGQGANGYTF. This chain connects TRBV6-5 to TRBJ1-2; 11 nucleotides align to TRBD1. Germline assignment: CDR1 MNHEY and CDR2 SVGAGI. V dropped 5 bases and J dropped 6; count of bases not matched to a gene: 8. This CDR3 contains 15 residues.

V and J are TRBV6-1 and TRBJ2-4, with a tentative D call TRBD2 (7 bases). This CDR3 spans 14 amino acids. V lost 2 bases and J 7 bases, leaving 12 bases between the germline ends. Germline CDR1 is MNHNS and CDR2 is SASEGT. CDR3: CASSESGGRNIQYF. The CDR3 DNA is TGTGCCAGCAGTGAATCGGGGGGCAGGAACATTCAGTACTTC.

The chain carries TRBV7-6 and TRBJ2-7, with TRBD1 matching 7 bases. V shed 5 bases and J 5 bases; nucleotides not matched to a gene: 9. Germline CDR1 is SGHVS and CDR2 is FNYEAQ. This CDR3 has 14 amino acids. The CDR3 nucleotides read TGTGCCAGCAGCCCAAATGACAGGGCCCACGAGCAGTACTTC. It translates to CASSPNDRAHEQYF.

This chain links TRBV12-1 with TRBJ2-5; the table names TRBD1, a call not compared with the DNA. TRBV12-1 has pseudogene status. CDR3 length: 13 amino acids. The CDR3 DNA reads TGTGCCAGCAACGATGGACAGGGAGAGACCCAGTACTTC. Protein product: CASNDGQGETQYF.

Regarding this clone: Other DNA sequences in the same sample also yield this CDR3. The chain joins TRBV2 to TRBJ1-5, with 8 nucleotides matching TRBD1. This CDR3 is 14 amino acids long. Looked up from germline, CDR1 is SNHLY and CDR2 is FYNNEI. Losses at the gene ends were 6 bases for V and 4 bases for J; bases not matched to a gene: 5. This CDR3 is CASSLQGGNQPQHF. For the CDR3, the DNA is TGTGCCAGCAGCTTACAGGGGGGGAATCAGCCCCAGCATTTT.

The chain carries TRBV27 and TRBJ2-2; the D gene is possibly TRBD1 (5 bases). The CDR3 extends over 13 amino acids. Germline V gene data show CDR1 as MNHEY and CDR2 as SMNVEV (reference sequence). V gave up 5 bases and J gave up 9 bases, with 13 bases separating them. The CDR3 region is CASSRRDGRELFF. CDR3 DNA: TGTGCCAGCAGTCGCAGGGATGGGCGGGAGCTGTTTTTT.

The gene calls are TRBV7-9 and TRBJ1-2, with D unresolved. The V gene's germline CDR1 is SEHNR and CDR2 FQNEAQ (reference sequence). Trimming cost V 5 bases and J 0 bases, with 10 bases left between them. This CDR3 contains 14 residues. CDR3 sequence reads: CASSLIATNYGYTF. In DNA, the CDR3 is TGTGCCAGCAGCCTAATCGCTACTAACTATGGCTACACCTTC.

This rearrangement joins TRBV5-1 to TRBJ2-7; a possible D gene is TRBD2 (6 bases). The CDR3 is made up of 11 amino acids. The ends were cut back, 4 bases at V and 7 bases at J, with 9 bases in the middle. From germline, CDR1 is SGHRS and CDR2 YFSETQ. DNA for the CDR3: TGCGCCAGCAGCACGGGACTTGAGCAGTACTTC. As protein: CASSTGLEQYF.

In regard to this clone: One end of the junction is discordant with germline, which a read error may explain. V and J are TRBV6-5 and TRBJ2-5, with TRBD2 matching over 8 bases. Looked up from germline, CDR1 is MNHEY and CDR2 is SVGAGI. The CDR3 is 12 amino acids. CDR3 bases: TGTGCCAGCAATTTATGGAGCGGGGGAGCCGACTTC. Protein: CASNLWSGGADF.

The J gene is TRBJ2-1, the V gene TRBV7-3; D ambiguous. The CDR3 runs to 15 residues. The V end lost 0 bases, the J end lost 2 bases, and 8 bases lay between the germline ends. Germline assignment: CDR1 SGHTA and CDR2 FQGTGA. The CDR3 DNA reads TGTGCCAGCAGCTTAACTGCAGACACCTACAATGAGCAGTTCTTC. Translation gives CASSLTADTYNEQFF.

The CDR3 loop is CASSGDRGNKRNTIYF. CDR3 bases: TGTGCCAGCAGCGGGGACAGGGGAAATAAAAGAAACACCATATATTTT. The V call is TRBV5-4, the J call TRBJ1-3, with TRBD1 matching over 10 bases. The CDR3 has 16 amino acids. The V and J ends lost 4 bases and 5 bases, in that order; junction bases with no gene match: 9. Germline loops: CDR1 SGHNT, CDR2 YYREEE (reference sequence). The whole variable domain, filled in from reference TRBV5-4 and TRBJ1-3, reads ETGVTQSPTHLIKTRGQQVTLRCSSQSGHNTVSWYQQALGQGPQFIFQYYREEENGRGNFPPRFSGLQFPNYSSELNVNALELDDSALYLCASSGDRGNKRNTIYFGEGSWLTVV.